This record concerns one TCR beta chain sequence. Its antigen is still unknown. Clones were sequenced by immunoSEQ multiplex PCR, and TCRdb holds only the in-frame ones, with some missing. The sample records roughly 76,000 clones, 65% to 85% being singletons. CDR1 is SGDLS and CDR2 is YYNGEE in the germline V gene. CDR3 length: 16 amino acids. Trimming cost V 4 bases and J 5 bases, with 21 bases left between them. This record belongs to a study of cytotoxic CD8 clonotypes in ibrutinib-treated CLL. Study-level information: More than 9 relapsed/refractory, some 16 treatment-naive; under 18 IGHV unmutated.

Study-level findings and limits: Public clonotypes, rarely seen, contracted or held steady on treatment.

The rearrangement joins TRBV9 to TRBJ2-5; possibly TRBD1 or TRBD2 for D (6 bases each). The sample here was PBMCs, taken at disease progression, from a patient treated with ibrutinib. The clonotype originates from a human donor with chronic lymphocytic leukemia. CDR3 DNA sequence: TGTGCCAGCAGCCCGGGCGGGGCAGAGGGGGTGGAGACCCAGTACTTC. Encoded protein: CASSPGGAEGVETQYF.